This T cell receptor beta chain was obtained from a study of T cells in Graves' hyperthyroidism and ophthalmopathy. From RNA transcripts, TCR beta CDR3 regions were amplified. The TCR CDR3 was amplified in a first-round RT-PCR using the HTBI primer set. MiXCR was run by TCRdb on the multiplex PCR reads, yielding one entry per CDR3 protein. Altogether under 350,000 distinct CDR3 sequences are present, 15% to 20% being singletons, with the ten largest covering under 55%. This CDR3 contains 18 residues. The J segment lost 4 bases and the V segment lost 4 bases, leaving 16 bases of the junction unmatched. Looked up from germline, CDR1 is PRHDT and CDR2 is FYEKMQ (reference sequence). In patients aged 18 to 65, hyperthyroidism was newly diagnosed, with duration under 2 months. A few counts support this clonotype.

Source material: blood. This chain connects TRBV13 to TRBJ1-2, with 9 positions matching TRBD1. The origin of this receptor is a woman aged 45-65 years with Graves' hyperthyroidism. CDR3 DNA sequence: TGTGCCAGCAGCTCCCAGGGGGGACAGGGTTCTAATACCTATGGCTACACCTTC. This gives the protein CASSSQGGQGSNTYGYTF.